A selection of T cell receptor beta chains follows, all from one sample in a study of blood T cell repertoires in COVID-19. Here immunoSEQ multiplex PCR was the method, and the copy in TCRdb shows in-frame clones only, minus some. The sample shows approximately 120,000 clones, around 80% of them seen only once. Sequenced sample: peripheral blood. The receptors come from a woman between 50 and 59 years old with acute or convalescent COVID-19. The CDR3 runs from the conserved cysteine through the conserved F or W. Each record gives: J gene, D gene, V gene, clone size, CDR3 DNA, CDR3 protein. A D gene is named only where the DNA matches it firmly. Clone size appears in some rows only: once, few, many, or a class for an expanded clone.

J: TRBJ1-5; D: NA; V: TRBV28; size: NA; DNA: TGTGCCAGCACCCCAGGACAGTTGGGTCAGCCCCAGCATTTT; CDR3: CASTPGQLGQPQHF
J: TRBJ2-7; D: NA; V: TRBV6-6; size: NA; DNA: TGTGCCAGCAGTTGGTCCGGGACAAGCTCCTACGAGCAGTACTTC; CDR3: CASSWSGTSSYEQYF
J: TRBJ2-7; D: TRBD2; V: TRBV6-5; size: NA; DNA: TGTGCCAGCAAAATGACTAGCGAGACCGAGCAGTACTTC; CDR3: CASKMTSETEQYF
J: TRBJ1-1; D: NA; V: TRBV7-8; size: NA; DNA: TGTGCCAGCAGCCCAGGCGTACTAGTCCAACTGAACACTGAAGCTTTCTTT; CDR3: CASSPGVLVQLNTEAFF
J: TRBJ1-3; D: TRBD1; V: TRBV27; size: NA; DNA: TGTGCCAGCAGAACGACAGGGACAAACACCATATATTTT; CDR3: CASRTTGTNTIYF
J: TRBJ2-1; D: NA; V: TRBV28; size: NA; DNA: TGTGCCAGCAGTTCCACCTCCGTAACGGGTGAGCAGTTCTTC; CDR3: CASSSTSVTGEQFF
J: TRBJ1-5; D: NA; V: TRBV5-4; size: NA; DNA: TGTGCCAGCAGCTCAGACGGGAAAAATCAGCCCCAGCATTTT; CDR3: CASSSDGKNQPQHF
J: TRBJ2-3; D: TRBD1; V: TRBV6-5; size: few; DNA: TGTGCCAGCACCTCGACAGGGGGTAGCACAGATACGCAGTATTTT; CDR3: CASTSTGGSTDTQYF
J: TRBJ2-1; D: TRBD2; V: TRBV5-4; size: NA; DNA: TGTGCCAGCAGCATCGGACTAGCGGGGAGTAAGAATGAGCAGTTCTTC; CDR3: CASSIGLAGSKNEQFF
J: TRBJ2-2; D: TRBD2; V: TRBV27; size: NA; DNA: TGTGCCAGCAGTTTATTTAGCGGGAGGGAGGATCGGACCGGGGAGCTGTTTTTT; CDR3: CASSLFSGREDRTGELFF
J: TRBJ1-1; D: NA; V: TRBV10-1; size: NA; DNA: TGCGCCAGTAATTTGAACACTGAAGCTTTCTTT; CDR3: CASNLNTEAFF
J: TRBJ2-3; D: TRBD2; V: TRBV14; size: NA; DNA: TGTGCCAGCAGTGGCCTAGCGGGAGCCGTTACGCAGTATTTT; CDR3: CASSGLAGAVTQYF
J: TRBJ1-4; D: NA; V: TRBV19; size: NA; DNA: TGTGCCAGTAGTGACGCAGGGGCAACTAATGAAAAACTGTTTTTT; CDR3: CASSDAGATNEKLFF
J: TRBJ2-7; D: TRBD1; V: TRBV13; size: NA; DNA: TGTGCCACCCTTAAACAGGGGACCTCCTACGAGCAGTACTTC; CDR3: CATLKQGTSYEQYF
J: TRBJ2-1; D: TRBD1; V: TRBV7-3; size: NA; DNA: TGTGCCAGCAGCCACACCGGGACAGATAATGAGCAGTTCTTC; CDR3: CASSHTGTDNEQFF
J: TRBJ1-1; D: TRBD1; V: TRBV19; size: NA; DNA: TGTGCCAGTAGTATTTGGACAGGGGTAGGGAACACTGAAGCTTTCTTT; CDR3: CASSIWTGVGNTEAFF
J: TRBJ2-1; D: NA; V: TRBV2; size: NA; DNA: TGTGCCAGCAAATTGAGCGGTTATGAGCAGTTCTTC; CDR3: CASKLSGYEQFF
J: TRBJ1-5; D: TRBD1; V: TRBV5-1; size: NA; DNA: TGCGCCAGCAGCGATGGGACAGGGGGCAATCAGCCCCAGCATTTT; CDR3: CASSDGTGGNQPQHF
J: TRBJ2-7; D: TRBD2; V: TRBV28; size: NA; DNA: TGTGCCAGCAGTTTAACCCCCACCGGGACTAGCGGGAGGACCTCCTACGAGCAGTACTTC; CDR3: CASSLTPTGTSGRTSYEQYF
J: TRBJ2-1; D: NA; V: TRBV5-5; size: NA; DNA: TGTGCCAGCAGCTCGGCCGGCGGATTGGTGGTGAATGAGCAGTTCTTC; CDR3: CASSSAGGLVVNEQFF
J: TRBJ1-5; D: TRBD1; V: TRBV5-3; size: NA; DNA: TGTGCCAGAAGCTTAGGGACAGCTTTTGGGAGCAATCAGCCCCAGCATTTT; CDR3: CARSLGTAFGSNQPQHF
J: TRBJ1-6; D: NA; V: TRBV5-5; size: NA; DNA: TGTGCCAGCAGCCTTTTAGCTGTGGACTATAATTCACCCCTCCACTTT; CDR3: CASSLLAVDYNSPLHF
J: TRBJ1-4; D: TRBD1; V: TRBV6-5; size: NA; DNA: TGTGCCAGCAGTTACCGGGACAGTTATGAAAAACTGTTTTTT; CDR3: CASSYRDSYEKLFF
J: TRBJ1-2; D: NA; V: TRBV11-2; size: NA; DNA: TGTGCCAGCAGCCCTGCCCCGCAGGGTGGCTACACCTTC; CDR3: CASSPAPQGGYTF
J: TRBJ1-2; D: TRBD1; V: TRBV2; size: once; DNA: TGTGCCAGCAGTAATCAAGGGGGCTACTATGGCTACACCTTC; CDR3: CASSNQGGYYGYTF
J: TRBJ1-2; D: TRBD1; V: TRBV5-1; size: NA; DNA: TGCGCCAGCAGCTTGGACGAGGACAGGGAAGTAGACGTATATGGCTACACCTTC; CDR3: CASSLDEDREVDVYGYTF
J: TRBJ1-5; D: NA; V: TRBV6-5; size: NA; DNA: TGTGCCAGCAGTTACTCGGGGGGATACAATCAGCCCCAGCATTTT; CDR3: CASSYSGGYNQPQHF
J: TRBJ1-4; D: NA; V: TRBV27; size: NA; DNA: TGTGCCAGCAGTTTATCGGGGGCTGAAAAACTGTTTTTT; CDR3: CASSLSGAEKLFF
J: TRBJ1-5; D: TRBD1; V: TRBV28; size: NA; DNA: TGTGCCAGCAGTTCAGCCATACTCCGGGACAGGGGGCTCTCGGGCAATCAGCCCCAGCATTTT; CDR3: CASSSAILRDRGLSGNQPQHF
J: TRBJ1-6; D: TRBD1; V: TRBV10-3; size: NA; DNA: TGTGCCATCAGACGAACAGGGGGCGGGATGAATTCACCCCTCCACTTT; CDR3: CAIRRTGGGMNSPLHF
J: TRBJ1-1; D: NA; V: TRBV5-1; size: NA; DNA: TGCGCCAGCAGCTCTGACAGTTACGGGGAAGCTTTCTTT; CDR3: CASSSDSYGEAFF
J: TRBJ1-6; D: TRBD1; V: TRBV5-1; size: NA; DNA: TGCGCCAGCAGCCCTGGGACAGGAGATAATTCACCCCTCCACTTT; CDR3: CASSPGTGDNSPLHF
J: TRBJ2-1; D: NA; V: TRBV9; size: NA; DNA: TGTGCCAGCAGCGGTACGACCCCGGGGAATGAGCAGTTCTTC; CDR3: CASSGTTPGNEQFF
J: TRBJ2-7; D: TRBD2; V: TRBV27; size: NA; DNA: TGTGCCAGCAGTTTAATGGGCGGGGGGACCTACGAGCAGTACTTC; CDR3: CASSLMGGGTYEQYF
J: TRBJ2-1; D: TRBD2; V: TRBV6-2/TRBV6-3; size: NA; DNA: TGTGCCAGCAGCCGGACTAGCGGGACCCGGGGTGAGCAGTTCTTC; CDR3: CASSRTSGTRGEQFF
J: TRBJ2-1; D: NA; V: TRBV5-1; size: few; DNA: TGCGCCAGCAGCTTGGTTGCGGGCTCCTACAATGAGCAGTTCTTC; CDR3: CASSLVAGSYNEQFF
J: TRBJ2-3; D: TRBD2; V: TRBV10-3; size: NA; DNA: TGTGCCATCAGTGAAAGCGGGAGACGGGCAGATACGCAGTATTTT; CDR3: CAISESGRRADTQYF
J: TRBJ2-4; D: NA; V: TRBV11-2; size: NA; DNA: TGTGCCAGCAGCTTAGCTGGGGGGGGCGCAAACATTCAGTACTTC; CDR3: CASSLAGGGANIQYF
J: TRBJ1-1; D: TRBD1; V: TRBV23-1; size: NA; DNA: TGCGCCAGCAGTCGACGCCACAGGGGAACCTTCGACACTGAAGCTTTCTTT; CDR3: CASSRRHRGTFDTEAFF
J: TRBJ2-3; D: NA; V: TRBV2; size: NA; DNA: TGTGCCAGCAATGACGGAGGCATCACAGATACGCAGTATTTT; CDR3: CASNDGGITDTQYF
J: TRBJ2-5; D: NA; V: TRBV19; size: NA; DNA: TGTGCCAGTAGTACGCAGGGGCGTGGGGAGACCCAGTACTTC; CDR3: CASSTQGRGETQYF
J: TRBJ2-4; D: TRBD2; V: TRBV19; size: NA; DNA: TGTGCCAGTAGCCTGACTAGCGGGAGTGAGGACATTCAGTACTTC; CDR3: CASSLTSGSEDIQYF
J: TRBJ2-2; D: TRBD1; V: TRBV9; size: NA; DNA: TGTGCCAGCAGCGCGGGACAGTTAAACACCGGGGAGCTGTTTTTT; CDR3: CASSAGQLNTGELFF
J: TRBJ2-3; D: NA; V: TRBV5-4; size: NA; DNA: TGTGCCAGCAGCTTGGTTTCGGGTATGACAGATACGCAGTATTTT; CDR3: CASSLVSGMTDTQYF
J: TRBJ1-1; D: NA; V: TRBV7-9; size: once; DNA: TGTGCCAGCAGCCTTCAGGGTGGACCAGAAGCTTTCTTT; CDR3: CASSLQGGPEAFF
J: TRBJ1-2; D: TRBD1; V: TRBV25-1; size: NA; DNA: TGTGCCAGCAGTGAATTCAGGGGGTCGAGCTATGGCTACACCTTC; CDR3: CASSEFRGSSYGYTF
J: TRBJ1-6; D: NA; V: TRBV15; size: NA; DNA: TGTGCCACCAGGCCCAGGGCGGATTCACCCCTCCACTTT; CDR3: CATRPRADSPLHF
J: TRBJ2-1; D: TRBD2; V: TRBV10-1; size: NA; DNA: TGCGCCAGCAGTGAGGGATTAGCGGGAGGTATCGATGAGCAGTTCTTC; CDR3: CASSEGLAGGIDEQFF
J: TRBJ2-2; D: TRBD2; V: TRBV19; size: few; DNA: TGTGCCAGTAGTACCGGACTAGCGGGGTACACCGGGGAGCTGTTTTTT; CDR3: CASSTGLAGYTGELFF
J: TRBJ1-2; D: TRBD1; V: TRBV5-1; size: few; DNA: TGCGCCAGCAGGATCGGGGACAGGCGTGATAATGAGGACCTGCACTATGGCTACACCTTC; CDR3: CASRIGDRRDNEDLHYGYTF
J: TRBJ1-1; D: NA; V: TRBV2; size: NA; DNA: TGTGCCAGCAGGACAGCCGCGAACACTGAAGCTTTCTTT; CDR3: CASRTAANTEAFF
J: TRBJ2-6; D: TRBD1; V: TRBV10-3; size: NA; DNA: TGTGCCGTGGCGACAGGGGTGCATTCCTCTGGGGCCAACGTCCTGACTTTC; CDR3: CAVATGVHSSGANVLTF
J: TRBJ2-1; D: TRBD2; V: TRBV12-3/TRBV12-4; size: NA; DNA: TGTGCCAGTAAAACTAGCGCGGGTGAGCAGTTCTTC; CDR3: CASKTSAGEQFF
J: TRBJ1-1; D: NA; V: TRBV19; size: once; DNA: TGTGCCAGTAGTGCCGGGAACACTGAAGCTTTCTTT; CDR3: CASSAGNTEAFF
J: TRBJ2-1; D: TRBD2; V: TRBV9; size: NA; DNA: TGTGCCAGCAGCTCCCTGGGACTAGCGGGACAGGGTGAGCAGTTCTTC; CDR3: CASSSLGLAGQGEQFF
J: TRBJ1-4; D: NA; V: TRBV10-3; size: NA; DNA: TGTGCCATCAGTGAGTCGAACCTACAGAATGAAAAACTGTTTTTT; CDR3: CAISESNLQNEKLFF
J: TRBJ1-5; D: NA; V: TRBV6-4; size: NA; DNA: TGTGCCAGCAGGGCGACAGCCACCTCTAATCAGCCCCAGCATTTT; CDR3: CASRATATSNQPQHF
J: TRBJ2-1; D: TRBD2; V: TRBV25-1; size: NA; DNA: TGTGCCAGCAGCCAGGCGGGAGGGTACAATGAGCAGTTCTTC; CDR3: CASSQAGGYNEQFF
J: TRBJ2-2; D: NA; V: TRBV30; size: NA; DNA: TGTGCCTGGATCAGGGGGGCAGGCGGGGAGCTGTTTTTT; CDR3: CAWIRGAGGELFF
J: TRBJ1-6; D: TRBD1; V: TRBV10-3; size: once; DNA: TGTGCCACCCAGGGGGCGGGGATGAATTCACCCCTCCACTTT; CDR3: CATQGAGMNSPLHF